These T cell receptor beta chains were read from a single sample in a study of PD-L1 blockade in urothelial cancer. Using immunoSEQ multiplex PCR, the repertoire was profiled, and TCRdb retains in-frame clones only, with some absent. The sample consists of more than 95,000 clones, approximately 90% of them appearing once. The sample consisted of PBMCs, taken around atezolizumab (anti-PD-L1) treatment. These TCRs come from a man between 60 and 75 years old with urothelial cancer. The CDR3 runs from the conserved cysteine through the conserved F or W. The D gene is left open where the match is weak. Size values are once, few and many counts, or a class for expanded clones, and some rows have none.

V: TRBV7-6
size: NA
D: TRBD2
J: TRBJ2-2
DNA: TGTGCCAGCAGCTTAGGGACTAGCGGGGAGCTGTTTTTT
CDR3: CASSLGTSGELFF

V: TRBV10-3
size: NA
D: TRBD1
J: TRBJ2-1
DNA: TGTGCCATCAGTGGCTTAGGGGACAGCTCCTACAATGAGCAGTTCTTC
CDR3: CAISGLGDSSYNEQFF

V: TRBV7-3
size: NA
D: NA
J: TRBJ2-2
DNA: TGTGCCAGCAGCTTCAGGGACTCCGGGGAGCTGTTTTTT
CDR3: CASSFRDSGELFF

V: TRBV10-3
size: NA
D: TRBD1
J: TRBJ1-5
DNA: TGTGCCATCAGTAGGACAGGGGGCAATCAGCCCCAGCATTTT
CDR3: CAISRTGGNQPQHF

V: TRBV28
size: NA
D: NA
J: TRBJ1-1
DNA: TGTGCCAGCAGTACGCAGGACACTGAAGCTTTCTTT
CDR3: CASSTQDTEAFF

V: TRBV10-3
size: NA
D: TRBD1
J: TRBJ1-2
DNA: TGTGCCATCGCCACAGGGGACTATGGCTACACCTTC
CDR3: CAIATGDYGYTF

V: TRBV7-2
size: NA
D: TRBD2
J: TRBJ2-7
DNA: TGTGCCAGCAGCTTCACTAGCGGAAGCTACGAGCAGTACTTC
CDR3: CASSFTSGSYEQYF

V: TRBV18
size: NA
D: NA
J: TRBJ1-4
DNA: TGTGCCAGCTCACCTACTCTGACAGGCCCCAATGAAAAACTGTTTTTT
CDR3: CASSPTLTGPNEKLFF

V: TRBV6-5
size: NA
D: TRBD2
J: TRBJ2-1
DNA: TGTGCCAGCAGTTACGGGGTGGGGGGGGTCAATGAGCAGTTCTTC
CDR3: CASSYGVGGVNEQFF

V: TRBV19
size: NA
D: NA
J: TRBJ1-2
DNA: TGTGCCAGTAGATCACCGGGGTTATATGGCTACACCTTC
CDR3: CASRSPGLYGYTF

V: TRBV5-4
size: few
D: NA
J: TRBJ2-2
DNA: TGTGCCAGCAGCTTCCGACAGTGGGGCACCGGGGAGCTGTTTTTT
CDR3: CASSFRQWGTGELFF

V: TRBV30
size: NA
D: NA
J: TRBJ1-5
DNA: TGTGCCTGGAGTGCTAGTCTTAATCAGCCCCAGCATTTT
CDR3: CAWSASLNQPQHF

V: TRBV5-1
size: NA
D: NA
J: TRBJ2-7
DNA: TGCGCCAGCAGCCTTCCTGGGGGGAGCTCCTACGAGCAGTACTTC
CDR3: CASSLPGGSSYEQYF

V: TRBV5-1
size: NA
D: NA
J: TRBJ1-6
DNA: TGCGCCAGCAGCCTCCTGGGCGGGGTCGGTAATTCACCCCTCCACTTT
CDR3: CASSLLGGVGNSPLHF

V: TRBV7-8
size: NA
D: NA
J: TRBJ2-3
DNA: TGTGCCAGCAGCTCCCAAATCACAGATACGCAGTATTTT
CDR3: CASSSQITDTQYF

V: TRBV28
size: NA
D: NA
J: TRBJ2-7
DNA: TGTGCCAGCACCCCAACAGCCCTCTACGAGCAGTACTTC
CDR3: CASTPTALYEQYF

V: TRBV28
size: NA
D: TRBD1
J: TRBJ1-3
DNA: TGTGCCAGCAGTTTATTAGGGACAGGGGGTGGAAACACCATATATTTT
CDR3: CASSLLGTGGGNTIYF

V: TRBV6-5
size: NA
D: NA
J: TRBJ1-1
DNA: TGTGCCAGCAGTTACTCGACGGGGACTGAAGCTTTCTTT
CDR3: CASSYSTGTEAFF

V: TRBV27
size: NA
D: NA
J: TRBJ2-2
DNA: TGTGCCAGCAGTTTTAACGTACAATACGCGAACACCGGGGAGCTGTTTTTT
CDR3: CASSFNVQYANTGELFF

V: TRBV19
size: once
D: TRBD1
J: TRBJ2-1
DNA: TGTGCCAGTAGTATAAGGGGGACAGGGGGCTTTGACAATGAGCAGTTCTTC
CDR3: CASSIRGTGGFDNEQFF

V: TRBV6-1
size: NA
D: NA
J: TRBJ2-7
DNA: TGTGCCAGCAGTTTCAGCGAGCAGTACTTC
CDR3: CASSFSEQYF

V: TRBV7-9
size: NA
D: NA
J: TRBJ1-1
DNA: TGTGCCAGCAGCCTGTGGGGGGTGGCAGAAGCTTTCTTT
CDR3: CASSLWGVAEAFF

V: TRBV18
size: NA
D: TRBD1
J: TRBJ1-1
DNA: TGTGCCAGCTCCCCCGGAGGACAGGTTGGAGCTTTCTTT
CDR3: CASSPGGQVGAFF

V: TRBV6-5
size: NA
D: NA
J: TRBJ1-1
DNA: TGTGCCAGCAGTGGGGTGGCGGGTGTGAACACTGAAGCTTTCTTT
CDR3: CASSGVAGVNTEAFF

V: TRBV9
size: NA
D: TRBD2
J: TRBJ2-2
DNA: TGTGCCAGCACCCGGACTAGCGGGAGCGGGTTGGGCGGGGAGCTGTTTTTT
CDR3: CASTRTSGSGLGGELFF

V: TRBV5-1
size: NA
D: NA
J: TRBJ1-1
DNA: TGCGCCAGCAGCTTGCGAACGTCGGGAGCTGAAGCTTTCTTT
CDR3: CASSLRTSGAEAFF

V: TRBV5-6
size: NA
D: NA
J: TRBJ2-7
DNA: TGTGCCAGCAGCCAAGACAGCATTTACTACGAGCAGTACTTC
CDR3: CASSQDSIYYEQYF

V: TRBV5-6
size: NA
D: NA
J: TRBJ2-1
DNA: TGTGCCAGCTTGCGGGTGAACAATGAGCAGTTCTTC
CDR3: CASLRVNNEQFF

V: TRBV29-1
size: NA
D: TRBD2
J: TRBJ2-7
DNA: TGCAGCGTGGCGGGACTAGCGGGAGGCTACTCCTACGAGCAGTACTTC
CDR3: CSVAGLAGGYSYEQYF

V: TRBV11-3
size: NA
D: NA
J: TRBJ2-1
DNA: TGTGCCAGCAGCTCAGCTAGAAATGAGCAGTTCTTC
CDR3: CASSSARNEQFF

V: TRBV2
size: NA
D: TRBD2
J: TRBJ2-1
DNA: TGTGCCAGCAGAACCGGGACTAGCGGCCGGAGAGTTAAGTTCTTC
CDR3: CASRTGTSGRRVKFF

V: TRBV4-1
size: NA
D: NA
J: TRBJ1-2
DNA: TGCGCCAGCAGCCAAGAAGACCTATGGGCCGCGGGCTACACCTTC
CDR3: CASSQEDLWAAGYTF

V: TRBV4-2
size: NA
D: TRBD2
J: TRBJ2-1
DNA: TGTGCCAGCAGCCAAAGAGCGGGAGGGCGGGAGAATGAGCAGTTCTTC
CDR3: CASSQRAGGRENEQFF

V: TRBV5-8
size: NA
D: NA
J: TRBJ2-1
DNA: TGTGCCAGCAGCACCGGGACACTCATATCCTACAATGAGCAGTTCTTC
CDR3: CASSTGTLISYNEQFF

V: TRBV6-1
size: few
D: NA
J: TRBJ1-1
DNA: TGTGCCAGCAGCTCCGGGACTAACACTGAAGCTTTCTTT
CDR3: CASSSGTNTEAFF

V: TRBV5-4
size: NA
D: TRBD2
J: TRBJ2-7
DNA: TGTGCCAGCAGCCGGGGACTAGCGGAATACGAGCAGTACTTC
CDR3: CASSRGLAEYEQYF

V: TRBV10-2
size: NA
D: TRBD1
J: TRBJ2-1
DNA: TGCGCCAGCAGCTGGACAGGGAGGGAGCAGTTCTTC
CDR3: CASSWTGREQFF

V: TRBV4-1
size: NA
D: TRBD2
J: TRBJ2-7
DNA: TGCGCCAGCAGCCAAGGAGCGGGGGGGCCGTTTGTTTCCGAGCAGTACTTC
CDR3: CASSQGAGGPFVSEQYF

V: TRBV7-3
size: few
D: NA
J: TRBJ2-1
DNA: TGTGCCAGCAGCTTAGGCGGGATCTACAATGAGCAGTTCTTC
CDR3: CASSLGGIYNEQFF

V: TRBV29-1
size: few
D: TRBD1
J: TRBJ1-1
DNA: TGCAGCGTTGAGCGACAGGGGGCGACCACTGAAGCTTTCTTT
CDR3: CSVERQGATTEAFF

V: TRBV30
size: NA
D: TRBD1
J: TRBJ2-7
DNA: TGTGCCTGGGGGGGACAGTCCCACGAGCAGTACTTC
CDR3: CAWGGQSHEQYF

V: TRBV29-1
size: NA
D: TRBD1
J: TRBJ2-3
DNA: TGCAGCGTAGCAGGGGGCAGCACAGATACGCAGTATTTT
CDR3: CSVAGGSTDTQYF

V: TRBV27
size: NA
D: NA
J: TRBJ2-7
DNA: TGTGCCAGCAGTTTATCGTTCGGGTACGAGCAGTACTTC
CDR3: CASSLSFGYEQYF

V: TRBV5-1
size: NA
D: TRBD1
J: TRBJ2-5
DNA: TGCGCCTCACTGAAGGGGACGGACAGGGGGCAAGAGACCCAGTACTTC
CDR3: CASLKGTDRGQETQYF

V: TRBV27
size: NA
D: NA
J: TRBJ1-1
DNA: TGTGCCAGCAGTTTGAGCATAATCATGAACACTGAAGCTTTCTTT
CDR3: CASSLSIIMNTEAFF

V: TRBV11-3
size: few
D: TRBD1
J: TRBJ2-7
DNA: TGTGCCAGCAGCTTATTCGGACAGGGAAACCGAGAGCAGTACTTC
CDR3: CASSLFGQGNREQYF

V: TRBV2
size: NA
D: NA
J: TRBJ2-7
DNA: TGTGCCAGCAGTGAGGGCAGTCGGTCTTCCGAGCAGTACTTC
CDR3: CASSEGSRSSEQYF

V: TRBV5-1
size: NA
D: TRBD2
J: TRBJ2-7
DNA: TGCGCCAGCAGAACAGCGGGAGTCGGAGAGCAGTACTTC
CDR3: CASRTAGVGEQYF

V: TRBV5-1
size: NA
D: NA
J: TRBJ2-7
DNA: TGCGCCAGCAGCTTGCAAGACAGTCACTACGAGCAGTACTTC
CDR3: CASSLQDSHYEQYF

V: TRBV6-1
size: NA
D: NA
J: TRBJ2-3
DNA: TGTGCCAGCAGTGACTGGAGGCGGGGTACGCAGTATTTT
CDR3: CASSDWRRGTQYF

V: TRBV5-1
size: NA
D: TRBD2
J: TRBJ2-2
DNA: TGCGCCAGCACCTTCGGGACTACGGGTGGGGCCGGGGAGCTGTTTTTT
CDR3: CASTFGTTGGAGELFF

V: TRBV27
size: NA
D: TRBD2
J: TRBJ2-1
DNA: TGTGCCAGCAGTTTAATAGCGGGAGCATACAATGAGCAGTTCTTC
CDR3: CASSLIAGAYNEQFF

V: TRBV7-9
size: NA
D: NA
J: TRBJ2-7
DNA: TGTGCCAGCAGCGCCTACAGTGTCTACGAGCAGTACTTC
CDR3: CASSAYSVYEQYF

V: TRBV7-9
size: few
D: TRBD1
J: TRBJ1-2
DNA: TGTGCCAGCAACATATGGGGGGACAGGGCCCCCTATGGCTACACCTTC
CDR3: CASNIWGDRAPYGYTF

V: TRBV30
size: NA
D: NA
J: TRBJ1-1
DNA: TGTGCCTGGAGCCGACAAGAGAACACTGAAGCTTTCTTT
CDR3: CAWSRQENTEAFF

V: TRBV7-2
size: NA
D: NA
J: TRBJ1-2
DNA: TGTGCCAGCAGCCTCTCCGGGGTGGCAGGGGTTGAGGGCTACACCTTC
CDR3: CASSLSGVAGVEGYTF

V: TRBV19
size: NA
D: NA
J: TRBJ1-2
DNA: TGTGCCAGTAGTATAGACGGGACAAGGGGCTACACCTTC
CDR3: CASSIDGTRGYTF

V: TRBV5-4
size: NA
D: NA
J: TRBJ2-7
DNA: TGTGCCAGCCCCGGTCCGGTCCCCTACGAGCAGTACTTC
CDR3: CASPGPVPYEQYF

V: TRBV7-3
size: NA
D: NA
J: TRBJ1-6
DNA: TGTGCCAGCAGCCTAACTCCACCAGATAATTCACCCCTCCACTTT
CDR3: CASSLTPPDNSPLHF